This T cell receptor (beta chain) was recovered during a study of post-analysis software for immune sequencing data. Study results and limitations: With F measure, samples from one preparation batch clustered together strongly. Comparison with controls showed significantly lower normalized Chao1 diversity in multiple sclerosis patients.

This clonotype was detected many times. The antigen is undetermined. Each TCR beta cDNA library carried unique molecular identifiers. Researchers reported 550,000 or so cDNA molecules coming from approximately 0.95 to 9.8 million T cells. TCRdb fed the PCR reads into MiXCR, producing one record per CDR3 protein. Here the sample spans 450,000 or so distinct CDR3 sequences, over 35% being singletons. Sample: blood. This TCR derives from a girl between 10 and 17 years old with multiple sclerosis.

Here the CDR3 DNA reads TGTGCCAGCGGCCCTGGGACAGATACGCAGTATTTT. Its translation is CASGPGTDTQYF. The V and J genes are TRBV7-3 and TRBJ2-3; no clear D. Trimming left V 8 bases short and J 3 bases short, with 9 bases between. Germline V gives CDR1 SGHTA, CDR2 FQGTGA. The CDR3 is 12 amino acids.